These 6 T cell receptor beta chains came from one sample sequenced in a study of cytomegalovirus exposure and HLA in healthy donors. The PCR ran on 60 Vbeta and 13 Jbeta primers. The method was immunoSEQ multiplex PCR; TCRdb's version includes in-frame clones alone and lacks a portion of them. This table holds about 82,000 clones, roughly 80% found once. Sequencing input: PBMCs. These receptors came from a human donor in good health.

V usage is TRBV19 and J usage is TRBJ2-2, with a weak D call TRBD1 (6 bases). The V gene lost 8 bases and the J gene lost 4 bases, with 17 bases spanning the gap. CDR1 is LNHDA, CDR2 SQIVND, per germline (reference sequence). The CDR3 is 15 amino acids. The CDR3 loop reads CASRPQGQSTGELFF. In DNA form, the CDR3 reads TGTGCCAGTCGACCGCAGGGGCAGTCCACCGGGGAGCTGTTTTTT.

The J gene is TRBJ2-3, the V gene TRBV18, with a tentative D call TRBD2 (5 bases). Per the germline V gene, CDR1 is KGHSH and CDR2 is LQKENI. The CDR3 has 13 amino acids. Trimming removed 3 bases at V and 3 bases at J, with 7 bases between. CDR3 sequence (DNA): TGTGCCAGCTCACCCGACTATACAGATACGCAGTATTTT. It codes for CASSPDYTDTQYF.

The chain has TRBV7-2 and TRBJ1-1, with unresolved D. The CDR3 loop spans 14 amino acids. Trimming cost V 2 bases and J 10 bases, with 17 bases left between them. CDR1 is SGHTA, CDR2 FQGNSA, per germline. CDR3 in amino acids: CASSLRRFSLAAFF. The CDR3, as DNA: TGTGCCAGCAGCTTACGCAGGTTTAGTTTGGCAGCTTTCTTT.

The chain has TRBV30 and TRBJ2-2; TRBD2 matches 9 bases. The CDR3 contains 14 residues. Trimming at V came to 3 bases and at J to 8 bases, leaving 7 bases not matched to a gene. Germline CDR1 GTSNPN, CDR2 SVGIG (reference sequence). In nucleotides, the CDR3 is TGTGCCTGGAGCAAGCGGGGGGCCCGGGGGGAGCTGTTTTTT. As protein: CAWSKRGARGELFF.

The chain recombines TRBV21-1 with TRBJ1-2. TRBV21-1 is assigned pseudogene status. The CDR3 is 14 residues long. The CDR3 bases are TGTGCCAGCAGGCTGGAGAGGGGGGGAGGTGGCTACACCTTC. Its protein product is CASRLERGGGGYTF.

J is TRBJ2-5 and V is TRBV7-9; 7 bases agree with TRBD2. CDR1 and CDR2 (germline): SEHNR, FQNEAQ (reference sequence). Trimming took 1 base from V and 0 from J; bases not matched to a gene: 8. CDR3 length: 17 amino acids. The CDR3 DNA reads TGTGCCAGCAGCTTAGAAATGCTAGCGGCGTACCAAGAGACCCAGTACTTC. Translation gives CASSLEMLAAYQETQYF. Using reference TRBV7-9 and TRBJ2-5 for the parts outside the CDR3, the full variable domain is DTGVSQNPRHKITKRGQNVTFRCDPISEHNRLYWYRQTLGQGPEFLTYFQNEAQLEKSRLLSDRFSAERPKGSFSTLEIQRTEQGDSAMYLCASSLEMLAAYQETQYFGPGTRLLVL.